These 20 T cell receptor beta chains were sequenced from one sample in a study of CD8+ T cells in alopecia areata. Sequencing relied on a cDNA template that was reverse transcribed from extracted RNA. Sequenced by immunoSEQ multiplex PCR; TCRdb stores in-frame clones only, minus some. The sample lists some 200,000 clones; around 50% were seen once. The specimen comprised CD4+ T cells sorted from blood, sampled at week 0. These TCRs come from a human donor with alopecia areata.

The CDR3 protein is CASSLDGYSYEQYF. The CDR3 nucleotides read TGTGCCAGCAGCTTAGATGGATACTCCTACGAGCAGTACTTC. This chain uses TRBV7-2 with TRBJ2-7; no firm D call. Germline-derived CDR1 and CDR2 are SGHTA and FQGNSA. This CDR3 is built from 14 residues. With 1 base removed from V and 0 bases from J, the gap between germline ends came to 7 bases.

The genes are TRBV29-1 and TRBJ2-3; no definite D call. The germline gives CDR1 SQVTM, CDR2 ANQGSEA. V lost 3 bases and J lost 2, with 6 bases in between. The CDR3 has 12 amino acids. The CDR3 DNA reads TGCAGCGTTGACTCTAACACAGATACGCAGTATTTT. Its protein product is CSVDSNTDTQYF.

V usage is TRBV7-9 and J usage is TRBJ2-5; no definite D call. Germline lookup yields CDR1 SEHNR and CDR2 FQNEAQ (reference sequence). The CDR3 is made up of 13 amino acids. V gave up 5 bases and J gave up 4 bases, with 11 bases separating them. CDR3 sequence (DNA): TGTGCCAGCAGCGGGTCTACGGGAGAGACCCAGTACTTC. The encoded protein is CASSGSTGETQYF.

This chain connects TRBV18 to TRBJ1-6; tentative D call: TRBD1 (5 bases). Trimming shortened V by 3 bases and J by 8 bases, and 11 bases separated the two germline ends. This CDR3 spans 14 amino acids. Germline-derived CDR1 and CDR2 are KGHSH and LQKENI. The CDR3 DNA follows: TGTGCCAGCTCACCGGGGGTAGTGGATTCACCCCTCCACTTT. It translates to CASSPGVVDSPLHF.

The DNA of the CDR3 is TGCAGCGTTGAACAGGGAGAGACCCAGTACTTC. As protein: CSVEQGETQYF. The gene calls are TRBV29-1 and TRBJ2-5; D might be TRBD1 (5 bases). CDR3 length: 11 residues. V was trimmed by 2 bases and J by 4 bases, leaving 5 bases between them. CDR1 SQVTM and CDR2 ANQGSEA come from the germline V gene.

The chain couples TRBV30 to TRBJ2-1; no clear D. Germline V gene lookup returns CDR1 GTSNPN and CDR2 SVGIG (reference sequence). Between the trimmed V and J ends, which lost 0 bases and 5 bases, there was a span of 11 bases. The CDR3 spans 14 residues. The CDR3 reads CAWSVLTSDNEQFF. In nucleotides, the CDR3 is TGTGCCTGGAGTGTACTAACTTCAGACAATGAGCAGTTCTTC.

Here the CDR3 reads CASSQVGDSEQFF. The CDR3 DNA sequence: TGTGCCAGCAGCCAAGTAGGGGACAGTGAGCAGTTCTTC. This sequence joins TRBV4-2 and TRBJ2-1; 7 nucleotides line up with TRBD1. J gave up 9 bases and V 1 base, and 3 bases lay outside the gene matches. CDR1 is LGHNA, CDR2 YNFKEQ, per germline. This CDR3 region has 13 residues.

This sequence joins TRBV29-1 and TRBJ2-3, with a tentative D call TRBD2 (6 bases). Germline V lookup: CDR1 SQVTM, CDR2 ANQGSEA. CDR3 length equals 14 residues. The ends were cut back, 6 bases at V and 2 bases at J, with 15 bases in the middle. CDR3 loop: CSVGLIFSTDTQYF. CDR3 nucleotide sequence: TGCAGCGTGGGACTGATTTTCTCCACAGATACGCAGTATTTT.

The chain couples TRBV4-2 to TRBJ2-7; 11 nucleotides align to TRBD1. V shed 1 base, J shed 6 bases, and the junction held 2 bases outside the gene matches. The germline gives CDR1 LGHNA, CDR2 YNFKEQ. This CDR3 comprises 14 residues. The CDR3 nucleotides read TGTGCCAGCAGCCAAGGGGGGACAGGGGGCGAGCAGTACTTC. It specifies CASSQGGTGGEQYF.

The chain carries TRBV6-5 and TRBJ2-7; D possibly uses TRBD1 or TRBD2 (5 bases each). CDR3 length equals 15 residues. The germline V gene encodes CDR1 MNHEY and CDR2 SVGAGI. Trimming cost V 9 bases and J 3 bases, with 21 bases left between them. The CDR3 loop is CARELSGTSHYEQYF. Written as DNA, the CDR3 is TGTGCCAGAGAACTTTCCGGGACCTCCCACTACGAGCAGTACTTC.

This chain uses TRBV15 with TRBJ1-1, with 7 bases aligning to TRBD1. Germline V gives CDR1 LNHNV, CDR2 YYDKDF (reference sequence). The V segment lost 2 bases and the J segment 7 bases; nucleotides outside the gene matches: 7. The CDR3 consists of 14 residues. The CDR3 protein is CATSRHRGGGEAFF. In DNA form, the CDR3 reads TGTGCCACCAGCAGACACAGGGGAGGGGGTGAAGCTTTCTTT.

The chain is built from TRBV29-1 and TRBJ1-1, with TRBD1 matching 8 bases. Unmatched junction bases numbered 4, after V lost 4 bases and J lost 3 bases. Germline CDR1 is SQVTM and CDR2 is ANQGSEA. The CDR3 is 13 amino acids. The CDR3 loop reads CSVVTGGYTEAFF. In nucleotides, the CDR3 is TGCAGCGTTGTAACAGGGGGGTACACTGAAGCTTTCTTT.

The chain combines TRBV5-6 with TRBJ2-3; D unresolved. Trimming removed 0 bases from V and 2 bases from J, with 10 bases in between. The CDR3 has 15 amino acids. Germline V lookup: CDR1 SGHDT, CDR2 YYEEEE. The CDR3 here is CASSLDSGYTDTQYF. The CDR3 bases are TGTGCCAGCAGCTTGGATTCGGGCTACACAGATACGCAGTATTTT.

Comments on this clone: The germline gene is not matched at one end of the junction; a read error may be the cause. The chain employs TRBV10-3 and TRBJ1-5; no clear D. CDR3 length: 14 amino acids. Per germline, CDR1 ENHRY and CDR2 SYGVKD. CDR3 DNA: TGTGCCACCGCTCTGGGCCCCGGCAATGAGCCCCAGCATTTT. Translation: CATALGPGNEPQHF.

The chain employs TRBV5-1 and TRBJ2-5, with D possibly matching TRBD2 (5 bases). The CDR3 length is 16 residues. The V and J ends lost 4 bases and 5 bases respectively, with 21 bases between them. Germline CDR1 and CDR2: SGHRS and YFSETQ. The chain's CDR3 is CASSPSTGSRTETQYF. In nucleotides, the CDR3 is TGCGCCAGCAGCCCCTCGACGGGGTCCAGAACGGAGACCCAGTACTTC.

The chain couples TRBV15 to TRBJ1-2; 8 nucleotides align to TRBD1. Trimming removed 5 bases from V and 4 bases from J; junction bases left unmatched: 6. Germline CDR1 LNHNV, CDR2 YYDKDF (reference sequence). The CDR3 length is 14 residues. The CDR3 nucleotides are TGTGCCACCAGCCTACAAGGGACAGGCTATGGCTACACCTTC. Translated, it gives CATSLQGTGYGYTF.

This sequence joins TRBV4-1 and TRBJ2-5, with D perhaps TRBD2 (5 bases). The CDR3 sequence is 12 residues long. V was pared by 4 bases and J by 14 bases, with 17 bases between. Per the germline V gene, CDR1 is MGHRA and CDR2 is YSYEKL. The CDR3 DNA reads TGCGCCAGCAGCCTCGAAAGAGGGCCTGTCTACTTC. Translating gives CASSLERGPVYF.

The rearrangement uses TRBV27 and TRBJ1-2; 7 bases align to TRBD1. The CDR3 loop spans 15 amino acids. The V segment lost 4 bases and the J segment 0 bases; nucleotides outside the gene matches: 5. Germline V gene data show CDR1 as MNHEY and CDR2 as SMNVEV (reference sequence). The CDR3 loop reads CASSSDRDTNYGYTF. The CDR3 DNA is TGTGCCAGCAGTTCCGACAGGGATACTAACTATGGCTACACCTTC.

V gene TRBV30 combines with J gene TRBJ1-4, with no clear D. Trimming removed 5 bases at V and 8 bases at J, with 18 bases between. Per the germline V gene, CDR1 is GTSNPN and CDR2 is SVGIG (reference sequence). The CDR3 sequence is 14 residues long. The DNA for the CDR3 is TGTGCCTGGGCCCCTATCGGCAAAGGGGAAAAACTGTTTTTT. Translation gives CAWAPIGKGEKLFF.

The chain links TRBV7-9 to TRBJ1-2, with D unresolved. V was shortened by 4 bases and J by 7 bases, with 7 bases between the two germline ends. CDR1 and CDR2 from the germline V gene are SEHNR and FQNEAQ (reference sequence). The CDR3 sequence is 11 residues long. The CDR3 sequence: CASSSKGGYTF. CDR3 sequence (DNA): TGTGCCAGCAGCTCAAAGGGTGGCTACACCTTC.